This record looks at one TCR beta chain sequence and its context. Libraries were prepared by immunoSEQ multiplex PCR; TCRdb keeps only in-frame clonotypes and omits some of them. Here the sample spans around 330,000 clones, 88% being singletons. This CDR3 is 13 amino acids long. Germline V gives CDR1 SGHRS, CDR2 YFSETQ. The V gene end was trimmed by 3 bases and the J gene end by 5 bases; junction bases not matched to a gene: 2. The data were taken from a study of blood T cell repertoires in COVID-19. The chain combines TRBV5-1 with TRBJ2-1; 7 bases fit TRBD1. The sample was peripheral blood. The receptor's source is a woman aged 30 to 39 with COVID-19, enrolled during active disease. CDR3: CASSSGQNNEQFF. The CDR3, as DNA: TGCGCCAGCAGCTCGGGACAGAACAATGAGCAGTTCTTC. Together with reference TRBV5-1 and TRBJ2-1, the CDR3 gives the full variable domain: KAGVTQTPRYLIKTRGQQVTLSCSPISGHRSVSWYQQTPGQGLQFLFEYFSETQRNKGNFPGRFSGRQFSNSRSEMNVSTLELGDSALYLCASSSGQNNEQFFGPGTRLTVL.